The 12 T cell receptor beta chains presented below share a single source sample, sequenced in a study of blood T cell repertoires in COVID-19. Generated by immunoSEQ multiplex PCR, the TCRdb table keeps only in-frame clones and is missing some. The repertoire holds 300,000 to 400,000 clones, with about 90% as singletons. The source material was peripheral blood. All receptors come from a woman between 65 and 79 years old with COVID-19, enrolled during active disease.

The chain has TRBV2 and TRBJ1-4; tentative D call: TRBD1 (5 bases). CDR3 size: 11 residues. The V and J ends lost 4 bases and 8 bases respectively, with 5 bases between them. In germline, CDR1 is SNHLY, CDR2 FYNNEI. The CDR3 region has the DNA TGTGCCAGCAGTGGGGGCGAAAAACTGTTTTTT. Protein sequence: CASSGGEKLFF.

The chain is built from TRBV5-1 and TRBJ1-5; 8 nucleotides align to TRBD1. Germline V gene data show CDR1 as SGHRS and CDR2 as YFSETQ. V dropped 5 bases and J dropped 6; count of bases not matched to a gene: 10. CDR3 length: 15 amino acids. DNA of the CDR3: TGCGCCAGCAGTCAGACAGGGGATCCGGGTCAGCCCCAGCATTTT. This sequence encodes CASSQTGDPGQPQHF.

The chain recombines TRBV18 with TRBJ1-4; 7 nucleotides align to TRBD1. The CDR3 sequence is 14 residues long. Germline CDR1 and CDR2: KGHSH and LQKENI. V lost 2 bases to trimming and J lost 5 bases; unmatched junction nucleotides: 2. CDR3 residues: CASSPTQGNEKLFF. The CDR3 DNA reads TGTGCCAGCTCACCAACACAGGGGAATGAAAAACTGTTTTTT. The complete variable domain, with remaining parts taken from reference TRBV18 and TRBJ1-4, reads NAGVMQNPRHLVRRRGQEARLRCSPMKGHSHVYWYRQLPEEGLKFMVYLQKENIIDESGMPKERFSAEFPKEGPSILRIQQVVRGDSAAYFCASSPTQGNEKLFFGSGTQLSVL.

For the CDR3, the DNA is TGTGCCAGCAGTCCAATAGGGGGCCTTCGGACTGAAGCTTTCTTT. Its protein is CASSPIGGLRTEAFF. The gene calls are TRBV3-1 (or the pseudogene TRBV3-2) and TRBJ1-1; 7 bases are shared with TRBD1. V trimming: 6 bases; J trimming: 5 bases; junction bases outside the gene matches: 12. CDR1 LGHDT and CDR2 YNNKEL come from the germline V gene (reference sequence). This CDR3 has 15 residues.

This clone appeared a few times. The rearrangement links TRBV6-5 to TRBJ1-4, with 7 bases aligning to TRBD1. V shed 4 bases, J shed 2 bases, and the junction held 4 bases outside the gene matches. In germline, CDR1 is MNHEY, CDR2 SVGAGI. CDR3 size: 15 residues. The CDR3 bases are TGTGCCAGCAGTTCTTCAGGGGGGACTAATGAAAAACTGTTTTTT. Protein sequence: CASSSSGGTNEKLFF.

The chain recombines TRBV24-1 with TRBJ2-5, with 7 nucleotides matching TRBD1. Germline trimming cut 10 bases from V and 0 bases from J; bases unmatched to any gene: 4. Germline V gives CDR1 KGHDR, CDR2 SFDVKD. The CDR3 is 13 residues long. CDR3 residues: CATRDSNQETQYF. The CDR3 DNA reads as TGTGCCACGAGGGACAGTAACCAAGAGACCCAGTACTTC.

V gene TRBV9 combines with J gene TRBJ1-6; no firm D call. V gave up 4 bases and J gave up 0 bases, with 14 bases separating them. CDR3 size: 17 residues. The germline V gene has CDR1 SGDLS and CDR2 YYNGEE. CDR3 protein: CASSPVGRSSYNSPLHF. CDR3 DNA: TGTGCCAGCAGCCCCGTTGGTAGGAGCTCCTATAATTCACCCCTCCACTTT.

The chain couples TRBV7-2 to TRBJ1-6; 9 bases line up with TRBD1. The V segment lost 5 bases and the J segment 10 bases; nucleotides outside the gene matches: 9. From germline, CDR1 is SGHTA and CDR2 FQGNSA. The CDR3 is 15 amino acids. This CDR3 reads CASSPGQGMKSPLHF. The CDR3, as DNA: TGTGCCAGCAGCCCCGGACAGGGGATGAAATCACCCCTCCACTTT.

The rearrangement links TRBV5-1 to TRBJ1-5; unclear D gene. The CDR3 loop spans 15 amino acids. Germline-derived CDR1 and CDR2 are SGHRS and YFSETQ. V was trimmed by 4 bases and J by 2 bases, leaving 13 bases between them. The CDR3 spells CASSPGLLGNQPQHF. The CDR3 bases are TGCGCCAGCAGCCCCGGACTTTTGGGCAATCAGCCCCAGCATTTT. Supplemented by reference TRBV5-1 and TRBJ1-5, the full variable domain reads KAGVTQTPRYLIKTRGQQVTLSCSPISGHRSVSWYQQTPGQGLQFLFEYFSETQRNKGNFPGRFSGRQFSNSRSEMNVSTLELGDSALYLCASSPGLLGNQPQHFGDGTRLSIL.

This sequence joins TRBV3-1 (or the pseudogene TRBV3-2) and TRBJ1-2; D may be TRBD1 (5 bases). Germline V CDR1 and CDR2: LGHDT, YNNKEL (reference sequence). This CDR3 spans 15 amino acids. V lost 0 bases to trimming and J lost 6 bases, with 14 bases between them. DNA of the CDR3: TGTGCCAGCAGCCAAGAATCTCCTTGGGGCGATGGCTACACCTTC. It is translated as CASSQESPWGDGYTF.

The chain is built from TRBV5-6 and TRBJ2-3, with D unclear. Germline V gives CDR1 SGHDT, CDR2 YYEEEE. This CDR3 is built from 13 residues. Trimming pared 5 bases from V and 2 bases from J, leaving 9 bases between. The DNA for the CDR3 is TGTGCCAGCAGGGGCAGTCCCACAGATACGCAGTATTTT. This encodes CASRGSPTDTQYF.

V and J are TRBV18 and TRBJ2-7; weak D call: TRBD2 (6 bases). Germline-derived CDR1 and CDR2 are KGHSH and LQKENI. Trimming removed 3 bases at V and 4 bases at J, with 19 bases between. The CDR3 has 16 residues. The CDR3 nucleotides read TGTGCCAGCTCACCCCCCGGTTCGGGAGATGGGTACGAGCAGTACTTC. Translating it yields CASSPPGSGDGYEQYF.